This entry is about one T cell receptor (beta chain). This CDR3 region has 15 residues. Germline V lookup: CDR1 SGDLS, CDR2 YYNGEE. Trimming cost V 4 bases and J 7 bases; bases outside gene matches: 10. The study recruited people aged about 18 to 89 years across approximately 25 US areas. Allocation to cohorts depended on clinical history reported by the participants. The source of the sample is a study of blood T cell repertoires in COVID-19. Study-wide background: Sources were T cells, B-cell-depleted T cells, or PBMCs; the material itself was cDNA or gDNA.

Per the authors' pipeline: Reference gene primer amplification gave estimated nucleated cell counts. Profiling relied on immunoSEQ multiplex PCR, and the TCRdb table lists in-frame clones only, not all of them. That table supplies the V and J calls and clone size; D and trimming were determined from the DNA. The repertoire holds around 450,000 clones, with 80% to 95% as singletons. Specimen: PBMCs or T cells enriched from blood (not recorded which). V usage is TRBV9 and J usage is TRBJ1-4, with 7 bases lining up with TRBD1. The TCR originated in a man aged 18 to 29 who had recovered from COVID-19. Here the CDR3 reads CASSPGRGRAEKLFF. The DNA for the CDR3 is TGTGCCAGCAGCCCCGGGAGGGGGCGAGCTGAAAAACTGTTTTTT.